This T cell receptor (beta chain) was identified in a study of early T cells in non-severe SARS-CoV-2 infection. The wider study: RNA in bulk from unsorted whole blood was sequenced, and chains were unpaired.

Researchers tagged individual cDNA molecules with unique molecular identifiers. In TCRdb, the 5' RACE reads were re-called with MiXCR into one record per CDR3 protein. Of some 51,000 distinct CDR3 sequences detected, more than 13% appear once; the ten largest clones hold 10%. From germline, CDR1 is SGHAT and CDR2 FQNNGV. The CDR3 has 13 amino acids. The V gene lost 5 bases and the J gene lost 10 bases, with 16 bases spanning the gap. General study results and limits: Anti-spike CD8 responses were favored by VDJdb matching, which missed private and CD4 specificities.

This clonotype has only a few counts. What it binds is not known. V usage is TRBV11-2 and J usage is TRBJ2-3; D is undetermined. The sample here was whole blood, taken at baseline. The receptor's source is an adult who was a healthcare worker with PCR-confirmed SARS-CoV-2 infection or an uninfected control (not recorded which). CDR3 sequence (DNA): TGTGCCAGCAGCCCCGACTCGGCTCGAGCGCAGTATTTT. Translated: CASSPDSARAQYF.